These 8 T cell receptor beta chains came from one sample sequenced in a study of identical twins. TCRdb re-derived calls from the 5' RACE reads in MiXCR, one entry per CDR3 protein. The sample lists around 220,000 distinct CDR3 sequences, over 12% occurring once. Sample: memory (CD45RO+) T cells sorted from blood. These receptors all come from a woman younger than 35 in good health.

This sequence joins TRBV25-1 and TRBJ1-1; TRBD1 aligns across 8 bases. In germline, CDR1 is MGHDK, CDR2 SYGVNS. CDR3 size: 15 residues. V trimming: 8 bases; J trimming: 5 bases; junction bases outside the gene matches: 13. This chain's CDR3 is CASRSDRASTTEAFF. The CDR3 DNA sequence: TGTGCCAGCCGGTCGGACAGGGCCTCGACGACTGAAGCTTTCTTT. The full variable domain, its missing parts supplied by reference TRBV25-1 and TRBJ1-1, is EADIYQTPRYLVIGTGKKITLECSQTMGHDKMYWYQQDPGMELHLIHYSYGVNSTEKGDLSSESTVSRIRTEHFPLTLESARPSHTSQYLCASRSDRASTTEAFFGQGTRLTVV.

This clonotype was seen ten or more times. This chain joins TRBV5-5 and TRBJ2-4; D is undetermined. The germline CDR1 and CDR2 sequences are SGHKS and YYEKEE (reference sequence). The V and J ends lost 4 bases and 0 bases respectively, with 8 bases between them. The CDR3 length is 14 residues. The CDR3 nucleotides read TGTGCCAGCAGCACGTTACTAGCCAAAAACATTCAGTACTTC. Its translation: CASSTLLAKNIQYF.

J is TRBJ2-7 and V is TRBV18; maybe TRBD2 (6 bases). The CDR3 consists of 18 residues. Germline CDR1 and CDR2: KGHSH and LQKENI. V was cut by 4 bases and J by 2 bases, with 24 bases left in between. CDR3 in DNA: TGTGCCAGCTCACAGCCGGGGAGTCGGGGGACCAAGGCCTACGAGCAGTACTTC. Its protein product is CASSQPGSRGTKAYEQYF.

This clonotype was counted ten times or more. V usage is TRBV20-1 and J usage is TRBJ2-2; a possible D gene is TRBD1 (6 bases). V was clipped by 2 bases and J by 1 base, with 14 bases between them. Germline assignment: CDR1 DFQATT and CDR2 SNEGSKA (reference sequence). The CDR3 covers 16 residues. The CDR3 DNA sequence: TGCAGTGCTAGAATAGCCGGGACACAGAACACCGGGGAGCTGTTTTTT. This translates into CSARIAGTQNTGELFF.

The chain is built from TRBV10-3 and TRBJ2-1; 8 bases match TRBD2. Germline CDR1 and CDR2: ENHRY and SYGVKD. V gave up 0 bases and J gave up 5 bases; unmatched junction bases: 12. There are 18 residues in the CDR3. CDR3 nucleotide sequence: TGTGCCATCAGTGAGTCGAGGTTGGGACGGGAGGGCCACAATGAGCAGTTCTTC. Amino acids: CAISESRLGREGHNEQFF.

The sample holds a few counts of this clonotype. J is TRBJ2-7 and V is TRBV11-2; TRBD2 agrees at 11 bases. The CDR3 is 17 amino acids. Germline CDR1 SGHAT, CDR2 FQNNGV. V lost 1 base to trimming and J lost 2 bases; unmatched junction nucleotides: 7. Here the CDR3 DNA reads TGTGCCAGCAGCTTAGGTGGTTCTAGCGGGAGGCCCTACGAGCAGTACTTC. It specifies CASSLGGSSGRPYEQYF.

The chain employs TRBV12-3 or TRBV12-4 and TRBJ2-7; maybe TRBD1 (6 bases). Trimming removed 6 bases at V and 0 bases at J, with 12 bases between. CDR3 length equals 14 residues. The CDR3 nucleotides read TGTGCCAGCAGCTCCCGACAGGACTCCTACGAGCAGTACTTC. This sequence encodes CASSSRQDSYEQYF.

The table lists this clonotype with a few counts. The rearrangement links TRBV7-2 to TRBJ2-1; TRBD1 might be the D (6 bases). CDR3 length: 15 residues. Trimming removed 1 base from V and 7 bases from J, with 14 bases in between. Germline V gives CDR1 SGHTA, CDR2 FQGNSA. The CDR3 region has the DNA TGTGCCAGCAGCTTAGGACAGGCCCTTGTGAATGAGCAGTTCTTC. As protein: CASSLGQALVNEQFF.